The 11 T cell receptor beta chains below were found in one sample sequenced in a study of patients and donors after allogeneic stem cell transplantation (dated by TCRdb to about 2020). The library was produced with RT-PCR. The sample was run on a NextSeq 550. Through fastp at Q25 and MiXCR, TCRdb rebuilt clones from the public reads, retaining in-frame beta chains. Records with the same CDR3 protein are collapsed into one entry carrying the most frequent genes and DNA. In all, the sample holds 40,000 to 45,000 distinct CDR3 sequences, and roughly 29% of those were seen once. The ten largest account for about 78% of the sample. The sample consisted of blood, either unsorted or a sorted T cell fraction (not recorded which). These TCRs come from a human donor who was either an allogeneic HSCT recipient or a stem cell or donor lymphocyte infusion donor (not recorded which). It is not recorded whose cells these are; they may come from a transplant donor.

This clonotype was found once. The chain employs TRBV9 and TRBJ2-1; 8 positions agree with TRBD2. Unmatched junction bases numbered 16, after V lost 7 bases and J lost 7 bases. The CDR3 totals 16 residues. Germline V lookup: CDR1 SGDLS, CDR2 YYNGEE. The CDR3 protein is CASAPHFWREVNEQFF. CDR3 sequence (DNA): TGTGCCAGCGCCCCCCACTTTTGGCGGGAGGTGAATGAGCAGTTCTTC.

This clonotype turned up a few times. The chain has TRBV10-3 and TRBJ2-5; a possible D gene is TRBD2 (6 bases). V lost 10 bases, J lost 5 bases, and 20 bases lay in between. The germline gives CDR1 ENHRY, CDR2 SYGVKD. The CDR3 contains 14 residues. CDR3 nucleotides: TGTGCCACGGGACCCTTGGAGGGACGGGAGACCCAGTACTTC. Protein product: CATGPLEGRETQYF.

This chain uses TRBV7-2 with TRBJ2-4; 7 bases are shared with TRBD1. With 2 bases clipped from V and 4 bases from J, the junction kept 5 bases outside the gene matches. CDR1 is SGHTA, CDR2 FQGNSA, per germline. The CDR3 runs to 15 residues. CDR3 sequence reads: CASSLQTGAKNIQYF. The CDR3 nucleotides read TGTGCCAGCAGCTTACAAACAGGGGCGAAAAACATTCAGTACTTC.

This sequence joins TRBV12-3 or TRBV12-4 and TRBJ1-4, with D unresolved. The V end lost 6 bases, the J end lost 4 bases, and 15 bases lay between the germline ends. The CDR3 has 15 amino acids. CDR3: CASSPGVPFNEKLFF. Written as DNA, the CDR3 is TGTGCCAGCAGCCCCGGCGTGCCCTTTAATGAAAAACTGTTTTTT.

This clonotype was observed at least ten times. The chain links TRBV9 to TRBJ1-1; TRBD1 might be the D (6 bases). V was clipped by 3 bases and J by 1 base, with 10 bases between them. Germline V lookup: CDR1 SGDLS, CDR2 YYNGEE. CDR3 size: 14 residues. The CDR3 is CASSAGTSNTEAFF. The CDR3 nucleotides read TGTGCCAGCAGCGCCGGGACATCGAACACTGAAGCTTTCTTT.

A few counts support this clonotype. CDR3 loop: CASSQALRSEDYNEQFF. In DNA, the CDR3 is TGTGCCAGCAGCCAAGCCCTGAGGAGCGAGGACTACAATGAGCAGTTCTTC. The chain carries TRBV3-1 and TRBJ2-1; the D is unclear. The CDR3 extends over 17 amino acids. CDR1 and CDR2 from the germline V gene are LGHDT and YNNKEL (reference sequence). Deletions cut 1 base from V and 3 bases from J, with 16 bases between.

This clonotype was detected only a few times. The chain is built from TRBV27 and TRBJ2-6; D is uncertain. The germline V and J ends were trimmed by 5 bases and 0 bases, with 5 bases remaining between them. CDR3 length equals 14 residues. Germline-derived CDR1 and CDR2 are MNHEY and SMNVEV (reference sequence). As DNA, the CDR3 is TGTGCCAGCAGTCTCATCTCTGGGGCCAACGTCCTGACTTTC. Protein: CASSLISGANVLTF.

The chain is built from TRBV7-8 and TRBJ2-1; D is unclear. Trimming left V 0 bases short and J 7 bases short, with 7 bases between. Germline V gene data show CDR1 as SGHVS and CDR2 as FQNEAQ. The CDR3 has 13 residues. CDR3 protein: CASSLAVRNEQFF. CDR3 in DNA: TGTGCCAGCAGCTTAGCGGTACGGAATGAGCAGTTCTTC.

This sequence joins TRBV18 and TRBJ2-3, with TRBD2 as a possible D gene (5 bases). This CDR3 has 18 residues. Trimming shortened V by 1 base and J by 2 bases, and 19 bases separated the two germline ends. Germline CDR1 reads KGHSH; CDR2 reads LQKENI. The CDR3 loop reads CASSPRWIRHRDTDTQYF. CDR3 nucleotide sequence: TGTGCCAGCTCACCACGATGGATCAGGCACCGGGACACAGATACGCAGTATTTT.

This clonotype was counted ten times or more. The chain is built from TRBV12-3 or TRBV12-4 and TRBJ2-3; D is possibly TRBD1 (6 bases). This CDR3 is 12 amino acids long. The V and J ends lost 6 bases and 5 bases respectively, with 9 bases between them. The CDR3 coding sequence is TGTGCCAGCAGCCCAGGGGTAGATACGCAGTATTTT. Residues: CASSPGVDTQYF.

The V and J genes are TRBV6-5 and TRBJ1-6; D unresolved. V gave up 0 bases and J gave up 7 bases, with 16 bases separating them. The CDR3 runs 17 residues. The germline CDR1 and CDR2 sequences are MNHEY and SVGAGI. CDR3 amino acids: CASSYSRFGLTNSPLHF. The CDR3 DNA reads TGTGCCAGCAGTTACTCGAGATTCGGTTTGACCAATTCACCCCTCCACTTT.